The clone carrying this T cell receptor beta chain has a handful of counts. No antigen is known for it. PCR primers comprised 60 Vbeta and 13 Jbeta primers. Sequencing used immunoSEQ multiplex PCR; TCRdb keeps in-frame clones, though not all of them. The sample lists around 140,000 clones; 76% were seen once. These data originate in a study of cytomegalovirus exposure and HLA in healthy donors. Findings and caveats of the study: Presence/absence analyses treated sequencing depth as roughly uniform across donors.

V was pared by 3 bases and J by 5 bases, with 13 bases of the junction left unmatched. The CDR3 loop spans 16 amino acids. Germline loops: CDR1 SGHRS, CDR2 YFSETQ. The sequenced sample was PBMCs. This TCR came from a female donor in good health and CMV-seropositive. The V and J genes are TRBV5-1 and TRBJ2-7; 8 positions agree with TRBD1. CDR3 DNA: TGCGCCAGCAGCTCCACCCGAGGGACAGGTTTCAACGAGCAGTACTTC. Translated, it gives CASSSTRGTGFNEQYF.